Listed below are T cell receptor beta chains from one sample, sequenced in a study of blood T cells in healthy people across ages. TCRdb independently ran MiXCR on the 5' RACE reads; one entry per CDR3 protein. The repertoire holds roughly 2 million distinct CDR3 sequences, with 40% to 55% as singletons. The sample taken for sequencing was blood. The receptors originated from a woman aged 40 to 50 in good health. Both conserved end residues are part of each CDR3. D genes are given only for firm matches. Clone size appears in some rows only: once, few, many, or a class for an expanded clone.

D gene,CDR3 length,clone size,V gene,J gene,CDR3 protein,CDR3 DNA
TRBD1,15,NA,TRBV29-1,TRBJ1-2,CSVEGGDRVNYGYTF,TGCAGCGTTGAAGGGGGTGACAGGGTCAACTATGGCTACACCTTC
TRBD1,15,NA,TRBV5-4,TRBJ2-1,CASNSGQESYNEQFF,TGTGCCAGCAACTCGGGACAGGAGTCCTACAATGAGCAGTTCTTC
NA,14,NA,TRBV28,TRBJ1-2,CASKAGTGNYGYTF,TGTGCCAGCAAGGCGGGAACGGGAAACTATGGCTACACCTTC
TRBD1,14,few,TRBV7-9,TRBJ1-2,CASSPGTGVYGYTF,TGTGCCAGCAGCCCCGGGACAGGGGTCTATGGCTACACCTTC
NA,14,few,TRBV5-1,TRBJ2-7,CASSLAQVKYEQYF,TGCGCCAGCAGCTTGGCACAGGTGAAATACGAGCAGTACTTC
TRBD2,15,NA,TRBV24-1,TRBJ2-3,CATSETSGGKDTQYF,TGTGCCACCAGTGAGACTAGCGGGGGGAAAGATACGCAGTATTTT
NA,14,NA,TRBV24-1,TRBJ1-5,CATGPFDSNQPQHF,TGTGCCACCGGACCGTTTGATAGCAATCAGCCCCAGCATTTT
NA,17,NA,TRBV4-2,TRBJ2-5,CASSQEGTTWGQETQYF,TGTGCCAGCAGCCAAGAGGGGACAACATGGGGCCAAGAGACCCAGTACTTC
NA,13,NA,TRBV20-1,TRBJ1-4,CSAVRRSNEKLFF,TGCAGTGCCGTTAGGCGGTCTAATGAAAAACTGTTTTTT
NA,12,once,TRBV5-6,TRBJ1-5,CASSLAYGPQHF,TGTGCCAGCAGCTTGGCATACGGGCCCCAGCATTTT
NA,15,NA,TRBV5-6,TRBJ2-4,CASSKGRTGENIQYF,TGTGCCAGCAGCAAAGGGCGGACCGGGGAAAACATTCAGTACTTC
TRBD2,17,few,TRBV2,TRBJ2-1,CASSDIGTSGGADEQFF,TGTGCCAGCAGCGATATAGGGACTAGCGGGGGGGCGGATGAGCAGTTCTTC
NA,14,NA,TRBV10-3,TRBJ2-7,CAISESASTYEQYF,TGTGCCATCAGTGAGTCAGCGAGCACCTACGAGCAGTACTTC
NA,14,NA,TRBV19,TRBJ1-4,CASTGGPTNEKLFF,TGTGCCAGTACGGGAGGGCCAACTAATGAAAAACTGTTTTTT
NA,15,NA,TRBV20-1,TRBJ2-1,CSAPPRQRRVNEQFF,TGCAGTGCTCCCCCGAGACAGCGGAGAGTTAATGAGCAGTTCTTC